The 6 T cell receptor beta chains below all came from one sample that was sequenced in a study of control samples from healthy donors and cancer patients. Only in-frame clones appear in the TCRdb table, and some are missing; sequencing was by immunoSEQ multiplex PCR. The sample holds tens of thousands of clones; approximately 85% are singletons and the top ten take roughly 6%. The specimen was blood. Receptor source: a man aged 35 to 55 in good health.

V gene TRBV5-3 combines with J gene TRBJ1-5; 9 bases agree with TRBD1. Being an ORF, TRBV5-3 has a function that is uncertain. V lost 0 bases to trimming and J lost 0 bases; unmatched junction nucleotides: 10. The CDR3 consists of 19 residues. The CDR3 DNA is TGTGCCAGAAGCTTGGGACCGGGACAGGGAAGACATAGCAATCAGCCCCAGCATTTT. Its protein is CARSLGPGQGRHSNQPQHF.

This clone was recorded once. The chain couples TRBV2 to TRBJ1-2; D uncertain. V was clipped by 8 bases and J by 7 bases, with 11 bases between them. The CDR3 is made up of 11 amino acids. CDR1 and CDR2 from the germline V gene are SNHLY and FYNNEI. CDR3 protein: CASAPGGGYTF. The CDR3, as DNA: TGTGCCAGCGCCCCTGGTGGTGGCTACACCTTC.

The rearrangement uses TRBV2 and TRBJ1-4; D gene ambiguous. V gave up 6 bases and J gave up 5 bases, with 10 bases separating them. The germline V gene encodes CDR1 SNHLY and CDR2 FYNNEI. CDR3 length: 13 residues. The CDR3 DNA sequence: TGTGCCAGCAGGTTTTCGATGAATGAAAAACTGTTTTTT. As protein: CASRFSMNEKLFF.

The rearrangement links TRBV2 to TRBJ2-1; D gene ambiguous. Trimming cost V 6 bases and J 7 bases, with 7 bases left between them. The CDR3 length is 11 residues. In germline, CDR1 is SNHLY, CDR2 FYNNEI. DNA of the CDR3: TGTGCCAGCAGGCGCACGAATGAGCAGTTCTTC. It codes for CASRRTNEQFF.

The chain employs TRBV7-3 and TRBJ2-1; TRBD2 matches 11 bases. The trim removed 2 bases at V and 3 bases at J, leaving 0 bases unmatched. CDR3 size: 15 residues. Looked up from germline, CDR1 is SGHTA and CDR2 is FQGTGA. The CDR3 is CASSLLAGGYNEQFF. In nucleotides, the CDR3 is TGTGCCAGCAGCTTACTAGCGGGGGGCTACAATGAGCAGTTCTTC.

The chain is built from TRBV4-2 and TRBJ1-6; a possible D gene is TRBD1 (6 bases). The CDR3 is 14 amino acids. Germline assignment: CDR1 LGHNA and CDR2 YNFKEQ. Deletions cut 3 bases from V and 7 bases from J, with 10 bases between. CDR3 region: CASSQDQGNSPLHF. Written as DNA, the CDR3 is TGTGCCAGCAGCCAGGATCAGGGGAATTCACCCCTCCACTTT.